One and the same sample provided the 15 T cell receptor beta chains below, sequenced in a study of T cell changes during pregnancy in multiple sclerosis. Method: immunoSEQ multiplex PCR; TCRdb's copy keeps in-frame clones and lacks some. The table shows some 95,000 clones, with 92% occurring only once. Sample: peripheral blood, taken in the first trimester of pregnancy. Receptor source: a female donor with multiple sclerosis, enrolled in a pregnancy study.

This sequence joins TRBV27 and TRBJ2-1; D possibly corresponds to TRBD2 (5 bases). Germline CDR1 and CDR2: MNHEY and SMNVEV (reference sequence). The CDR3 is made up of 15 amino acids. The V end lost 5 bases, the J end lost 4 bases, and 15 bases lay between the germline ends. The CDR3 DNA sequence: TGTGCCAGCAGTGCCGATTGGGCGGGTTACAATGAGCAGTTCTTC. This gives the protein CASSADWAGYNEQFF.

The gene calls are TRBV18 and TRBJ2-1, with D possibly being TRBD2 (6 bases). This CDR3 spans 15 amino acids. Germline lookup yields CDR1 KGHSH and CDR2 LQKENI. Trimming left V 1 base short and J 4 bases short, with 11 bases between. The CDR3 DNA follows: TGTGCCAGCTCACCACGGAGGGCGGGTTACAATGAGCAGTTCTTC. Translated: CASSPRRAGYNEQFF.

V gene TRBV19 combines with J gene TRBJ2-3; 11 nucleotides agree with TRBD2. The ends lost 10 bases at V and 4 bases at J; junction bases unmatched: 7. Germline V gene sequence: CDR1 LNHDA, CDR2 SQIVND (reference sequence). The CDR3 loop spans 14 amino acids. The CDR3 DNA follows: TGTGCCACTCGACTAGCGGGAATCGCAGATACGCAGTATTTT. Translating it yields CATRLAGIADTQYF.

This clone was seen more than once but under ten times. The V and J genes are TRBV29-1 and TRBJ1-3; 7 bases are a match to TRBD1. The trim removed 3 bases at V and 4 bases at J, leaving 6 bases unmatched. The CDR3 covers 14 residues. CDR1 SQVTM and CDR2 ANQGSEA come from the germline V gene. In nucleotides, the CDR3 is TGCAGCGTTGACAGTTTGACAGGGGGAAACACCATATATTTT. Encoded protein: CSVDSLTGGNTIYF.

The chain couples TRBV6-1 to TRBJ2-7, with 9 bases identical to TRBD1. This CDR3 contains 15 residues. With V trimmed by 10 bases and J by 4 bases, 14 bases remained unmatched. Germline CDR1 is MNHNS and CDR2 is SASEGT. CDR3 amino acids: CAKLPPGQGGYEQYF. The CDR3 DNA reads TGTGCCAAGCTACCCCCGGGACAGGGCGGGTACGAGCAGTACTTC.

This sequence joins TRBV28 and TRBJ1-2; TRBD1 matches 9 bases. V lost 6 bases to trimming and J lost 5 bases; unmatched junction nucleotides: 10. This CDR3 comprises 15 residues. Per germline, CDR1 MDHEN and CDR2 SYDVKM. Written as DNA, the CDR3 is TGTGCCAGCAGACAAACCGGGACAGGGTCGTATGGCTACACCTTC. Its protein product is CASRQTGTGSYGYTF.

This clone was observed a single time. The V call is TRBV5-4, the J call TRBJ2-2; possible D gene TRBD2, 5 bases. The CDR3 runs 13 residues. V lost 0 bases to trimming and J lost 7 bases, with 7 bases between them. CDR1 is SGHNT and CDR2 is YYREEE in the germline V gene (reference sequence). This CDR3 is CASSLAGNGELFF. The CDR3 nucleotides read TGTGCCAGCAGCTTGGCGGGAAACGGGGAGCTGTTTTTT.

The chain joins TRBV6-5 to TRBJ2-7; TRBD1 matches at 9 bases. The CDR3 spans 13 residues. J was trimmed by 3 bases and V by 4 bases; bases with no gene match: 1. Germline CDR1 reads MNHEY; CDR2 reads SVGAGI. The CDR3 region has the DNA TGTGCCAGCAGTTCGACAGGGGGCTACGAGCAGTACTTC. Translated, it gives CASSSTGGYEQYF.

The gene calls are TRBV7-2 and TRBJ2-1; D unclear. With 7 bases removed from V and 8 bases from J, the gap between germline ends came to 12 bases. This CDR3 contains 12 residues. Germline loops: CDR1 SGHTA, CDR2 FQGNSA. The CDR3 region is CASTPVFDEQFF. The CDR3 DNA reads TGTGCCAGCACCCCCGTGTTCGATGAGCAGTTCTTC.

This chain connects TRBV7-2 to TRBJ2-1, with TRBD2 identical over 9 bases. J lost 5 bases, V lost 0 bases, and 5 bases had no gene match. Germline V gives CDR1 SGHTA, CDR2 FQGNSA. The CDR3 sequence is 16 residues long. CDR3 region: CASSLAGTSRHNEQFF. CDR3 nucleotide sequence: TGTGCCAGCAGCTTAGCAGGGACTAGCCGCCACAATGAGCAGTTCTTC.

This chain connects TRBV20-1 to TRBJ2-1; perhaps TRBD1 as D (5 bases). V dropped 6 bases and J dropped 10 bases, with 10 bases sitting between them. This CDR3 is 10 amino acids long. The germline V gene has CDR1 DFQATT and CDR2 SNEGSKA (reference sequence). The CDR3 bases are TGCAGTGCACAACAGGTAGAGCAGTTCTTC. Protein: CSAQQVEQFF.

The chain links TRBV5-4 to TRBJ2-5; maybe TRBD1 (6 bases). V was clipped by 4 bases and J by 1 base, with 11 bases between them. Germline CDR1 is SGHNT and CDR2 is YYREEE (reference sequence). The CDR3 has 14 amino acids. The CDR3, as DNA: TGTGCCAGCAGCCGGACAGTCTTCCAAGAGACCCAGTACTTC. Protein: CASSRTVFQETQYF. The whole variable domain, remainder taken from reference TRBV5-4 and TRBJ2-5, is ETGVTQSPTHLIKTRGQQVTLRCSSQSGHNTVSWYQQALGQGPQFIFQYYREEENGRGNFPPRFSGLQFPNYSSELNVNALELDDSALYLCASSRTVFQETQYFGPGTRLLVL.

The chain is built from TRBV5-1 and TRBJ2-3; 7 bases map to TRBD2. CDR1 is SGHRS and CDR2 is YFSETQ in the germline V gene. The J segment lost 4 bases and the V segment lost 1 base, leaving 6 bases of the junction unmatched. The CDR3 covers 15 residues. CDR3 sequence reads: CASSLSGTRADTQYF. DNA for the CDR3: TGCGCCAGCAGCTTGAGCGGGACCCGCGCAGATACGCAGTATTTT.

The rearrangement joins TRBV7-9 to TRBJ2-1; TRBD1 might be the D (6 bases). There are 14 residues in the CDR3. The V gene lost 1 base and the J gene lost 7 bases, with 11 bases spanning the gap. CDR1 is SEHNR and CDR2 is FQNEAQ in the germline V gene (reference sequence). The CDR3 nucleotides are TGTGCCAGCAGCTTAGTGGCAGGGGCTAATGAGCAGTTCTTC. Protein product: CASSLVAGANEQFF.

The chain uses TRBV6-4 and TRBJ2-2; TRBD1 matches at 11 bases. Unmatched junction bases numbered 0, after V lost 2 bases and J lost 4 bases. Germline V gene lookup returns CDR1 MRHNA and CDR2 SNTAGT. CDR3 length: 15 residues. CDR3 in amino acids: CASSDGTGGTGELFF. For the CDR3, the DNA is TGTGCCAGCAGTGACGGGACAGGGGGCACCGGGGAGCTGTTTTTT.